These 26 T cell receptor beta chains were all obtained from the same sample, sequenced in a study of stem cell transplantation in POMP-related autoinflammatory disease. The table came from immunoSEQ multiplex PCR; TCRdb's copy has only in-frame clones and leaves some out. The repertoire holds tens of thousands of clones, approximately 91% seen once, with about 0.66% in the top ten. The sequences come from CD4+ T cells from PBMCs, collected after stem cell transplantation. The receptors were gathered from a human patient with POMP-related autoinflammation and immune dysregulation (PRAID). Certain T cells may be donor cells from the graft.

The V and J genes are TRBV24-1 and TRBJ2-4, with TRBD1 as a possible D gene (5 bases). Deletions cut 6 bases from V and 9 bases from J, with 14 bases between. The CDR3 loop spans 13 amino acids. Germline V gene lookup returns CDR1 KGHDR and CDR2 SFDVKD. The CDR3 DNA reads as TGTGCCACCAGTCCCACAGGCGCCAGCATTCAGTACTTC. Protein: CATSPTGASIQYF.

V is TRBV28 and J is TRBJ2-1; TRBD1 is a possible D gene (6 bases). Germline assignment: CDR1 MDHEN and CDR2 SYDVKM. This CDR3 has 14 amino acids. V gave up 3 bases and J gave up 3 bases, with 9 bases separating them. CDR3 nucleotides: TGTGCCAGCAGTTTTTCGACAGGCTACAATGAGCAGTTCTTC. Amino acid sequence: CASSFSTGYNEQFF.

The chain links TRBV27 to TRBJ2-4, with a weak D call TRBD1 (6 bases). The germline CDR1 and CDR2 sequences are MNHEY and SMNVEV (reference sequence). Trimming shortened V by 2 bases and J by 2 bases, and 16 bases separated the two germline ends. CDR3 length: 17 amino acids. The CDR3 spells CASSLRAHRDTKNIQYF. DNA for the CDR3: TGTGCCAGCAGTTTACGGGCCCACAGGGATACCAAAAACATTCAGTACTTC.

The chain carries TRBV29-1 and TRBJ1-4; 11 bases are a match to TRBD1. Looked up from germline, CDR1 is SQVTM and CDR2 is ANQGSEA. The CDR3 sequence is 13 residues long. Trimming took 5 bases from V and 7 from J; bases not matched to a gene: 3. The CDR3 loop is CSVWTGGREKLFF. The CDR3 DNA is TGCAGCGTTTGGACAGGGGGCCGTGAAAAACTGTTTTTT.

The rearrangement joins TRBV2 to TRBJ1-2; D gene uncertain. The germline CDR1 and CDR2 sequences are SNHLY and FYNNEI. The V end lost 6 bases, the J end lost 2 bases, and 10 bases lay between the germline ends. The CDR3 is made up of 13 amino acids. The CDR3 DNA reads TGTGCCAGCAGGGCCCCAGTCAACTATGGCTACACCTTC. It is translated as CASRAPVNYGYTF.

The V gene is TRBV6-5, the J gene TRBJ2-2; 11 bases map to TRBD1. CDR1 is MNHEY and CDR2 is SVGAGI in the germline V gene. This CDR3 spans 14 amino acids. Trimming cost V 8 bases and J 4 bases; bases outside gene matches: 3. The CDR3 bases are TGTGCCAGCGGCGGGACAGGGGGCACCGGGGAGCTGTTTTTT. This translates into CASGGTGGTGELFF.

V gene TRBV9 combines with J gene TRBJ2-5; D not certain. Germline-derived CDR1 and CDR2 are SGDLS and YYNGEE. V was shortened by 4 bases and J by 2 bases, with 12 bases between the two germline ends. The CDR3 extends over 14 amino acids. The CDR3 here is CASSPGYPQETQYF. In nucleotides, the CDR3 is TGTGCCAGCAGCCCCGGCTATCCGCAAGAGACCCAGTACTTC.

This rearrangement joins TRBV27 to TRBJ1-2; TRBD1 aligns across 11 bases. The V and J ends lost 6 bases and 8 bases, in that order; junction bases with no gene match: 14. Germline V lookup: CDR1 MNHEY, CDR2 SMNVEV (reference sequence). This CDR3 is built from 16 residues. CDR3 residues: CASSRGGGQGARGYTF. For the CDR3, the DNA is TGTGCCAGCAGCCGAGGGGGCGGACAGGGGGCTAGGGGCTACACCTTC.

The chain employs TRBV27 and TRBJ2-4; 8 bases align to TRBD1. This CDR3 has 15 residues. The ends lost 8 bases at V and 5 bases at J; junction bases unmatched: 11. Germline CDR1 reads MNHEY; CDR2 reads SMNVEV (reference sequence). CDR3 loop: CASSRWADRENIQYF. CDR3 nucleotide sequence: TGTGCCAGCTCACGATGGGCGGACAGGGAAAACATTCAGTACTTC.

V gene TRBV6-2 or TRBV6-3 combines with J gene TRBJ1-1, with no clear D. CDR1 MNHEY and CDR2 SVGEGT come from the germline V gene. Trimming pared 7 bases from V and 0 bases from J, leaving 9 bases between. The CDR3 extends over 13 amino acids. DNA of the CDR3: TGTGCCAGCACCCCGAGTATGAACACTGAAGCTTTCTTT. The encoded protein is CASTPSMNTEAFF.

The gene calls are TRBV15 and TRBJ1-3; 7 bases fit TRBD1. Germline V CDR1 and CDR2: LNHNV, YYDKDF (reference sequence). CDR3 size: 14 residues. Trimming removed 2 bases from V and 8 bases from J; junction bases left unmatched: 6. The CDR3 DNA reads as TGTGCCACCAGCAGATATCGACAGGGTGACACCATATATTTT. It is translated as CATSRYRQGDTIYF.

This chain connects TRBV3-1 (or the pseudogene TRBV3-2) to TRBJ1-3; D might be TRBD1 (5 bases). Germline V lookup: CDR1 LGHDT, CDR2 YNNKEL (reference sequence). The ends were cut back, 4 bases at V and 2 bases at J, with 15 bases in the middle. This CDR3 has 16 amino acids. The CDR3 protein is CASSPRDGRTGNTIYF. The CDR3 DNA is TGTGCCAGCAGCCCCCGGGACGGACGAACTGGAAACACCATATATTTT.

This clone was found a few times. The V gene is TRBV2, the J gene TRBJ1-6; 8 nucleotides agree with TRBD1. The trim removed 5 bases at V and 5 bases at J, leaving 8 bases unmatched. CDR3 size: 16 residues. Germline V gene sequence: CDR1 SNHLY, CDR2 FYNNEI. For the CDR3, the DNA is TGTGCCAGCAGTTTACAGGGGGGGAGTAATAATTCACCCCTCCACTTT. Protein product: CASSLQGGSNNSPLHF.

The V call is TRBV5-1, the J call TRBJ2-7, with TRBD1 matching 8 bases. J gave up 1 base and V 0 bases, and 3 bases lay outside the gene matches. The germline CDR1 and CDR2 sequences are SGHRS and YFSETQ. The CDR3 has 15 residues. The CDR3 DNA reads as TGCGCCAGCAGCTTGGGTGGGACAGGTTCCTACGAGCAGTACTTC. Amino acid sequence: CASSLGGTGSYEQYF.

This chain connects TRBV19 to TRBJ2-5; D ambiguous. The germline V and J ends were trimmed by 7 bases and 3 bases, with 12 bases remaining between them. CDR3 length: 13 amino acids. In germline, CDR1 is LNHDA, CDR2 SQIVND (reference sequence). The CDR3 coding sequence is TGTGCCAGTAATGTAGGGCAGGAAGAGACCCAGTACTTC. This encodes CASNVGQEETQYF.

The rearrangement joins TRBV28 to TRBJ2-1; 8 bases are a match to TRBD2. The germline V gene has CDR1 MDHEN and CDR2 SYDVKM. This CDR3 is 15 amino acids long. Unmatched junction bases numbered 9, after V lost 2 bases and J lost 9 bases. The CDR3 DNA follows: TGTGCCAGCAGTTTAAGGTTAGCGGGGAACGTTGAGCAGTTCTTC. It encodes CASSLRLAGNVEQFF.

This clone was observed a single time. CDR3 sequence (DNA): TGTGCCAGCAGCTTAGGGTCACACAGGGGAGGAAATGAGCAGTTCTTC. Amino acids: CASSLGSHRGGNEQFF. This chain uses TRBV5-8 with TRBJ2-1, with a possible D match to TRBD1 (7 bases). CDR3 length equals 16 residues. Trimming took 2 bases from V and 7 from J, leaving 19 bases between them. CDR1 and CDR2 (germline): SGHTS, YDEGEE.

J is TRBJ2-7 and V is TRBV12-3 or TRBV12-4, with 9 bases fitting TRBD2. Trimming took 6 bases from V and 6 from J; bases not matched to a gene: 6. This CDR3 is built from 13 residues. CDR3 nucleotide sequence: TGTGCCAGCAGCCGCGGGGGGGATAGCGAGCAGTACTTC. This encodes CASSRGGDSEQYF.

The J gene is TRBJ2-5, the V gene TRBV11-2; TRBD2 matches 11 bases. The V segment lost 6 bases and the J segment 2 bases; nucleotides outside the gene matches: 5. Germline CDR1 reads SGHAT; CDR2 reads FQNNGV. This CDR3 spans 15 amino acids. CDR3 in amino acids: CASRGLAATQETQYF. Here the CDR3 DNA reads TGTGCCAGCAGGGGACTAGCGGCAACTCAAGAGACCCAGTACTTC.

The CDR3 is CASSTGRGYTF. The CDR3, as DNA: TGTGCCAGCAGCACTGGTCGGGGCTACACCTTC. The V gene is TRBV6-6, the J gene TRBJ1-2; unclear D gene. Deletions cut 6 bases from V and 8 bases from J, with 10 bases between. Germline loops: CDR1 MNHNY, CDR2 SVGAGI (reference sequence). The CDR3 is 11 residues long.

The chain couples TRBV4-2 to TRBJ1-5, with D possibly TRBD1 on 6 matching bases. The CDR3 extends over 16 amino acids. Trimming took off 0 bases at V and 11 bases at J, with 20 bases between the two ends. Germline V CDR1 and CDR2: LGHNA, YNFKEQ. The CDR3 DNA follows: TGTGCCAGCAGCCAAGATCTAGGTGGGGGGCGGGCGACCCAGCATTTT. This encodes CASSQDLGGGRATQHF.

CDR3 DNA sequence: TGTGCCACCAGCTCTAACTATGGCTACACCTTC. It specifies CATSSNYGYTF. J is TRBJ1-2 and V is TRBV24-1; D remains ambiguous. Trimming removed 7 bases at V and 0 bases at J, with 2 bases between. Germline CDR1 KGHDR, CDR2 SFDVKD. The CDR3 extends over 11 amino acids.

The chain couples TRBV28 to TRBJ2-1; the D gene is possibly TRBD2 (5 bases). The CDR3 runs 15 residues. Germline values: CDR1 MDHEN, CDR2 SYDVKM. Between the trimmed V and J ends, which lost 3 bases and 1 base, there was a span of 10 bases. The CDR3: CASSLTTLSYNEQFF. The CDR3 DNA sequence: TGTGCCAGCAGTTTGACTACGCTATCCTACAATGAGCAGTTCTTC. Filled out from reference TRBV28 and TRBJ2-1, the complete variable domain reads DVKVTQSSRYLVKRTGEKVFLECVQDMDHENMFWYRQDPGLGLRLIYFSYDVKMKEKGDIPEGYSVSREKKERFSLILESASTNQTSMYLCASSLTTLSYNEQFFGPGTRLTVL.

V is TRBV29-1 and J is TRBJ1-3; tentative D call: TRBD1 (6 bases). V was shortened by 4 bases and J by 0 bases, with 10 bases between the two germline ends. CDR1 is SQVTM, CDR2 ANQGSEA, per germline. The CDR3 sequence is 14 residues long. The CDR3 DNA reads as TGCAGCGTTGGGGGGGCAGACTCTGGAAACACCATATATTTT. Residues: CSVGGADSGNTIYF.

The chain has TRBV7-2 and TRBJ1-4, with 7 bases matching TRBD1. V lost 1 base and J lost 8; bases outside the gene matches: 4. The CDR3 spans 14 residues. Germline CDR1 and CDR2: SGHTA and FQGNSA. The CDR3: CASSLGQGWEKLFF. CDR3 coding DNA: TGTGCCAGCAGCTTAGGACAGGGTTGGGAAAAACTGTTTTTT.

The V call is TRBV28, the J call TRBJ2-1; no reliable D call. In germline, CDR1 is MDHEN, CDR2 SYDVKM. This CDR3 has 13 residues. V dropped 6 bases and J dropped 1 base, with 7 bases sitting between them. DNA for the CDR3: TGTGCCAGCAGGGCAGGTTCCTACAATGAGCAGTTCTTC. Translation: CASRAGSYNEQFF. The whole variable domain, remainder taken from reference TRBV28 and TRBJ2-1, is DVKVTQSSRYLVKRTGEKVFLECVQDMDHENMFWYRQDPGLGLRLIYFSYDVKMKEKGDIPEGYSVSREKKERFSLILESASTNQTSMYLCASRAGSYNEQFFGPGTRLTVL.